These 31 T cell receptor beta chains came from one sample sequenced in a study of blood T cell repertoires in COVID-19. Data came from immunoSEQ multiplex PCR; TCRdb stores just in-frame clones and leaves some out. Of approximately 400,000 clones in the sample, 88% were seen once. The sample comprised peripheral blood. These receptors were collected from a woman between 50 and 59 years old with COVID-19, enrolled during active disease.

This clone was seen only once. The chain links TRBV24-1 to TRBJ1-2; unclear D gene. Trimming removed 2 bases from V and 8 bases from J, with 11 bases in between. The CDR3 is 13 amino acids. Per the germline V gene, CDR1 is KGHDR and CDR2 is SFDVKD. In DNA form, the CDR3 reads TGTGCCACCAGTGATTGGAGAGGGAGCGGCTACACCTTC. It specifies CATSDWRGSGYTF.

Here the CDR3 DNA reads TGTGCCAGTAGTATCGGGACATCTAGCACAGATACGCAGTATTTT. It is translated as CASSIGTSSTDTQYF. The J gene is TRBJ2-3, the V gene TRBV19; D might be TRBD1 (6 bases). The V gene's germline CDR1 is LNHDA and CDR2 SQIVND (reference sequence). This CDR3 spans 15 amino acids. V shed 3 bases and J shed 0 bases, with 10 bases lying between them.

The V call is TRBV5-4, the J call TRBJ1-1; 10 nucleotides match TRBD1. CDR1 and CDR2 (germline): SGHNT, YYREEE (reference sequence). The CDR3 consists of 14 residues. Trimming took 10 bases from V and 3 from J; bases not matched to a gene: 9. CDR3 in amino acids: CAAKTGGDDTEAFF. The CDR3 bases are TGTGCCGCCAAGACAGGGGGCGATGACACTGAAGCTTTCTTT.

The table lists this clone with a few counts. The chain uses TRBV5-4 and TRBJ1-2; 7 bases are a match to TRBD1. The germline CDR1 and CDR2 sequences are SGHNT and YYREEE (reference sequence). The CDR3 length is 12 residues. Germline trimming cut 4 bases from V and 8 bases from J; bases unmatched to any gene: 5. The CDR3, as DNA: TGTGCCAGCAGCCCAATAGGGGGCGGCTACACCTTC. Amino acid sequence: CASSPIGGGYTF.

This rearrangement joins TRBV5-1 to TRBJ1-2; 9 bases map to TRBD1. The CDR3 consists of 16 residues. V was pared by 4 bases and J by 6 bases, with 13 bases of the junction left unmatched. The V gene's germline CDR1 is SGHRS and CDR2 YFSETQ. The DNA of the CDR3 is TGCGCCAGCAGCCAGGGAGGAGGACAGGGGCGGGATGGCTACACCTTC. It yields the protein CASSQGGGQGRDGYTF. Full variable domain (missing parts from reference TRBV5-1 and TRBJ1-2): KAGVTQTPRYLIKTRGQQVTLSCSPISGHRSVSWYQQTPGQGLQFLFEYFSETQRNKGNFPGRFSGRQFSNSRSEMNVSTLELGDSALYLCASSQGGGQGRDGYTFGSGTRLTVV.

The CDR3 loop reads CSVVGSGGGPPWTQYF. The CDR3 DNA reads TGCAGCGTTGTCGGATCGGGCGGGGGGCCCCCATGGACCCAGTACTTC. The J gene is TRBJ2-5, the V gene TRBV29-1; 8 nucleotides line up with TRBD2. V lost 4 bases and J lost 7; bases outside the gene matches: 17. CDR3 size: 16 residues. Germline values: CDR1 SQVTM, CDR2 ANQGSEA.

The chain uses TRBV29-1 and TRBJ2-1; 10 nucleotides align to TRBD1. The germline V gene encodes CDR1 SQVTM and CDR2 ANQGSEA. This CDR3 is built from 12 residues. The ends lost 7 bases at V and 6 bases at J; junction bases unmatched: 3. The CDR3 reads CSAWTGGNEQFF. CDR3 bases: TGCAGCGCCTGGACAGGGGGCAATGAGCAGTTCTTC.

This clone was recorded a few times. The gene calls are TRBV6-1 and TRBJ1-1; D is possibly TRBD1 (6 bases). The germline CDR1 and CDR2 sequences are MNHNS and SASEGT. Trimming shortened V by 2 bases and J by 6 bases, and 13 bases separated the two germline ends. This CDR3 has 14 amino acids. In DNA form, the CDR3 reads TGTGCCAGCAGTGAATACAGGGTACGGGCTGAAGCTTTCTTT. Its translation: CASSEYRVRAEAFF.

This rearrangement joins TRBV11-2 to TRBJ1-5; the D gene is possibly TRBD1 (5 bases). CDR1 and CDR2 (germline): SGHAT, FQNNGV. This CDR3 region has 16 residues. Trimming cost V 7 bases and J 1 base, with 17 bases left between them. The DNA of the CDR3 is TGTGCCAGCACCAGGGTGGGCGGTAAGAGCAATCAGCCCCAGCATTTT. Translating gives CASTRVGGKSNQPQHF.

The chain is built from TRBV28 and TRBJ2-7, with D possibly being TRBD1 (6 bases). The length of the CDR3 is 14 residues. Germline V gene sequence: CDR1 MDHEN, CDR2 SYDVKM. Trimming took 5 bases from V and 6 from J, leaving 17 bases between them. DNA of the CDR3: TGTGCCAGCAGTGTCCCACAGGGTTGGGGCGAGCAGTACTTC. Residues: CASSVPQGWGEQYF.

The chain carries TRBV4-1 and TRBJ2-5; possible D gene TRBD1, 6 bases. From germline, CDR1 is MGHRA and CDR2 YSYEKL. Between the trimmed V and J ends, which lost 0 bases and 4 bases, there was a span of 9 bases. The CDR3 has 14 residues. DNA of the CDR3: TGCGCCAGCAGCCAAGATCAAGGGGGAGAGACCCAGTACTTC. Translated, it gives CASSQDQGGETQYF.

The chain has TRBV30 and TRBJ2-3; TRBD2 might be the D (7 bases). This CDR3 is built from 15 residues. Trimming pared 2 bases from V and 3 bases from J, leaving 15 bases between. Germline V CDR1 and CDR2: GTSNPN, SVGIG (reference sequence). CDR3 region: CAWSSRGGPTDTQYF. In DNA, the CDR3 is TGTGCCTGGAGTTCGAGGGGGGGGCCAACAGATACGCAGTATTTT.

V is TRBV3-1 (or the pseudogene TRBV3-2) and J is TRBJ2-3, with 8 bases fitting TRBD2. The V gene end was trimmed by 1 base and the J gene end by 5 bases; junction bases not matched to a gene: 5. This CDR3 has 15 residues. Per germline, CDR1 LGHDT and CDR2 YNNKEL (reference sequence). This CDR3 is CASSQAGGGRDTQYF. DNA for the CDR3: TGTGCCAGCAGCCAAGCGGGCGGGGGGCGAGATACGCAGTATTTT.

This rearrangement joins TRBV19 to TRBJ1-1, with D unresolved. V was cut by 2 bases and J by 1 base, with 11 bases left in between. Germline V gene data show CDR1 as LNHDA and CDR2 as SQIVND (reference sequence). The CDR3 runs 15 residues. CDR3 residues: CASSISLRGNTEAFF. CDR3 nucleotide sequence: TGTGCCAGTAGTATAAGTCTAAGAGGGAACACTGAAGCTTTCTTT. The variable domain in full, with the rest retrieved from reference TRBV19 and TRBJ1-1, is DGGITQSPKYLFRKEGQNVTLSCEQNLNHDAMYWYRQDPGQGLRLIYYSQIVNDFQKGDIAEGYSVSREKKESFPLTVTSAQKNPTAFYLCASSISLRGNTEAFFGQGTRLTVV.

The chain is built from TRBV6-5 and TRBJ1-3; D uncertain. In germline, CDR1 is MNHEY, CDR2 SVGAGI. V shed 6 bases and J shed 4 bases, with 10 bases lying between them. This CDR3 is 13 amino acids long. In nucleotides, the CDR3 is TGTGCCAGCAGACGAGCGGGCGGAAACACCATATATTTT. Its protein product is CASRRAGGNTIYF.

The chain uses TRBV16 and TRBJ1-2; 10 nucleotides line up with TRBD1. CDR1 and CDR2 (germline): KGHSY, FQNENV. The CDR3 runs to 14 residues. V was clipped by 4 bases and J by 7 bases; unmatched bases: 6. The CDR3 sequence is CASSRLGQGGGYTF. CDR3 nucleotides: TGTGCCAGCAGCCGACTCGGACAGGGGGGTGGCTACACCTTC.

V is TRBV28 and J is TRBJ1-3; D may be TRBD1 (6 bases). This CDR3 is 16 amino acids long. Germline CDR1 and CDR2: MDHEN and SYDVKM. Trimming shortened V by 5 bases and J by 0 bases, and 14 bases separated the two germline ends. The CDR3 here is CASSPLTGSSGNTIYF. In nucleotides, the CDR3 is TGTGCCAGCAGTCCTTTAACAGGGAGCTCTGGAAACACCATATATTTT. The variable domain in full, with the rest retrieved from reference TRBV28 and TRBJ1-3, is DVKVTQSSRYLVKRTGEKVFLECVQDMDHENMFWYRQDPGLGLRLIYFSYDVKMKEKGDIPEGYSVSREKKERFSLILESASTNQTSMYLCASSPLTGSSGNTIYFGEGSWLTVV.

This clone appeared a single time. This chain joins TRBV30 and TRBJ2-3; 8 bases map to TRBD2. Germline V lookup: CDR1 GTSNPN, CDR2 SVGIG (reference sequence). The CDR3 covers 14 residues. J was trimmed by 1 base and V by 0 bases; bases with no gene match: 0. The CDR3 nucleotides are TGTGCCTGGAGTGTGACTAGCGGCACAGATACGCAGTATTTT. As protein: CAWSVTSGTDTQYF.

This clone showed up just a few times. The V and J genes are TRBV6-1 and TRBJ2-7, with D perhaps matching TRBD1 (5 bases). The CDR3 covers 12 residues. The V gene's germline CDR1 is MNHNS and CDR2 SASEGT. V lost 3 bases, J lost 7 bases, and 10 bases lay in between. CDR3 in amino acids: CASSDRAGEQYF. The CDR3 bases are TGTGCCAGCAGTGACAGGGCCGGGGAGCAGTACTTC.

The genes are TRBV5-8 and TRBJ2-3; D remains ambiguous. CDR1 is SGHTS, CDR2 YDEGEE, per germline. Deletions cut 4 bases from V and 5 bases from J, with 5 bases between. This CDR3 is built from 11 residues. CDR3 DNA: TGTGCCAGCAGCGTAGTAGATACGCAGTATTTT. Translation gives CASSVVDTQYF.

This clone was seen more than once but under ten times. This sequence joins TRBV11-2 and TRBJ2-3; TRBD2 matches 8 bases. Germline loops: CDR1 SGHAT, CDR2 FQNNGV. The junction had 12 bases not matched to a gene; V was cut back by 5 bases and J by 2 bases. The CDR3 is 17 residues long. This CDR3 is CASSPQGGAGATDTQYF. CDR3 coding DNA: TGTGCCAGCAGCCCCCAAGGGGGAGCGGGAGCCACAGATACGCAGTATTTT.

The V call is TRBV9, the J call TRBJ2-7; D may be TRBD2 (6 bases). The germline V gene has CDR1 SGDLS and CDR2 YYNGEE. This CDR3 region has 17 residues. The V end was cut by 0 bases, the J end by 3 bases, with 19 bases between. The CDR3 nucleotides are TGTGCCAGCAGCGTAGGTTGGGGCTTCCGGGGGAGCTACGAGCAGTACTTC. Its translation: CASSVGWGFRGSYEQYF.

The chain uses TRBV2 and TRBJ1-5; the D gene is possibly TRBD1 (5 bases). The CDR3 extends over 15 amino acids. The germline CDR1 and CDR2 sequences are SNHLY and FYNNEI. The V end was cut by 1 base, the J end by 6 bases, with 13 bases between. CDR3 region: CASSEEGQKSQPQHF. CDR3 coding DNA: TGTGCCAGCAGTGAAGAGGGGCAAAAGAGTCAGCCCCAGCATTTT.

This chain's CDR3 is CASRPWQGHEQYF. CDR3 nucleotides: TGTGCCAGCAGGCCTTGGCAGGGCCACGAGCAGTACTTC. V is TRBV27 and J is TRBJ2-7, with TRBD1 as a possible D gene (5 bases). Trimming took 6 bases from V and 5 from J, leaving 14 bases between them. CDR3 length: 13 residues. Germline CDR1 and CDR2: MNHEY and SMNVEV (reference sequence).

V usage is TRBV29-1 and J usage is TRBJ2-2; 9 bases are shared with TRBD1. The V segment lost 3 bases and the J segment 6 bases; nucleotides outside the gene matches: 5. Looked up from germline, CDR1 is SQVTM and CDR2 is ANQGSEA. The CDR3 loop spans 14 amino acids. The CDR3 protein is CSVEGRQGAGELFF. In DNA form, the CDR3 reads TGCAGCGTTGAGGGAAGACAGGGGGCCGGGGAGCTGTTTTTT.

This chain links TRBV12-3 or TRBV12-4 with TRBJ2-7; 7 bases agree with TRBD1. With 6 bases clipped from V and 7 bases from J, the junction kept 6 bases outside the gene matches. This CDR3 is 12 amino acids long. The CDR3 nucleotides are TGTGCCAGCAGCCCGGACAGGATGGAGCAGTACTTC. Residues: CASSPDRMEQYF.

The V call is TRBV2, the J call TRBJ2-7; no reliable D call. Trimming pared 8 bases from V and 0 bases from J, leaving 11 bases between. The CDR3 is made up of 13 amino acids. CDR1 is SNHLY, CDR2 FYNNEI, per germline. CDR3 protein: CASAAAFSYEQYF. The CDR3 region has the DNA TGTGCCAGCGCGGCAGCCTTCTCCTACGAGCAGTACTTC. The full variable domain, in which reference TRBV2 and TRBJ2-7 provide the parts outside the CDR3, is EPEVTQTPSHQVTQMGQEVILRCVPISNHLYFYWYRQILGQKVEFLVSFYNNEISEKSEIFDDQFSVERPDGSNFTLKIRSTKLEDSAMYFCASAAAFSYEQYFGPGTRLTVT.

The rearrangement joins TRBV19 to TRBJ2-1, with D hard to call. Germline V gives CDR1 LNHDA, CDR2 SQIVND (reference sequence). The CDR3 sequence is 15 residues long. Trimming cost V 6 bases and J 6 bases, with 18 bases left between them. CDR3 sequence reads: CASSVTDFMGNEQFF. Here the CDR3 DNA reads TGTGCCAGTAGCGTCACAGATTTTATGGGCAATGAGCAGTTCTTC. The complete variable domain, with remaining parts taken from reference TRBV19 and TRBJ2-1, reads DGGITQSPKYLFRKEGQNVTLSCEQNLNHDAMYWYRQDPGQGLRLIYYSQIVNDFQKGDIAEGYSVSREKKESFPLTVTSAQKNPTAFYLCASSVTDFMGNEQFFGPGTRLTVL.

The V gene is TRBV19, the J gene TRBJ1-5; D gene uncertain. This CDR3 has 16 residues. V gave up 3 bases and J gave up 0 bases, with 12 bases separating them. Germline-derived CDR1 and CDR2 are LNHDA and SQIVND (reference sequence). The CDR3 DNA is TGTGCCAGTAGTATTTACCAGGTGGATAGCAATCAGCCCCAGCATTTT. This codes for CASSIYQVDSNQPQHF.

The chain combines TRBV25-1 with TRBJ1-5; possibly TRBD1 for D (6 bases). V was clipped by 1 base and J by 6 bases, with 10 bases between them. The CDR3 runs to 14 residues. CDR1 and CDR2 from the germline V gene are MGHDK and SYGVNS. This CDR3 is CASSESGDGQPQHF. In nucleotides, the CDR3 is TGTGCCAGCAGTGAATCAGGGGACGGTCAGCCCCAGCATTTT.

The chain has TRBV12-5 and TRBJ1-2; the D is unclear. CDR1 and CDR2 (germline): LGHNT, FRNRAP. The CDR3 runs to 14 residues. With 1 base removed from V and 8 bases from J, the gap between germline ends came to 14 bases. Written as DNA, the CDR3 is TGTGCTAGTGGTTTGGAAATTCCTGGGGAGGGCTACACCTTC. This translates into CASGLEIPGEGYTF.